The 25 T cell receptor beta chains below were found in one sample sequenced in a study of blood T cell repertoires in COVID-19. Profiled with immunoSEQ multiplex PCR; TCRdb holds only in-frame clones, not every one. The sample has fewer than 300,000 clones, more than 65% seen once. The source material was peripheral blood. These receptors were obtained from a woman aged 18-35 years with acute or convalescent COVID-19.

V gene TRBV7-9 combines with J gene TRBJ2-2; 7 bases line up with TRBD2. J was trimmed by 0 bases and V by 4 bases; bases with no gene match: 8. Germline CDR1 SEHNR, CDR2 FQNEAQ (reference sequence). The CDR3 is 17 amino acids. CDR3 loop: CASSSVLAVTNTGELFF. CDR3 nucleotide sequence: TGTGCCAGCAGCTCCGTCCTAGCGGTTACGAACACCGGGGAGCTGTTTTTT.

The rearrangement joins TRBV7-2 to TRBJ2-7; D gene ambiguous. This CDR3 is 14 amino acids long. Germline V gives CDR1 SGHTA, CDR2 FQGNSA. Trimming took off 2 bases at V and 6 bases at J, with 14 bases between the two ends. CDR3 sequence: CASSLSPERSEQYF. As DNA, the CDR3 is TGTGCCAGCAGCTTAAGTCCTGAGAGGAGCGAGCAGTACTTC.

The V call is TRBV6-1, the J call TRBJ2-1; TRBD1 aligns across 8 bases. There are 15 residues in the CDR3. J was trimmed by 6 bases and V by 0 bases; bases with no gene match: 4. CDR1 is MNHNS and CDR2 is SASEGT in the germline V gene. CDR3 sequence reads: CASSEARDRFNEQFF. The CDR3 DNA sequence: TGTGCCAGCAGTGAAGCGCGGGACAGGTTCAATGAGCAGTTCTTC.

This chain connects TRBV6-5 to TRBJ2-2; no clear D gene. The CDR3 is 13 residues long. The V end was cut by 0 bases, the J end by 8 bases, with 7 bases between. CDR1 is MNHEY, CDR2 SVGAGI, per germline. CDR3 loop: CASSYSSSGELFF. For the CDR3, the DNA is TGTGCCAGCAGTTACTCGAGTTCGGGGGAGCTGTTTTTT.

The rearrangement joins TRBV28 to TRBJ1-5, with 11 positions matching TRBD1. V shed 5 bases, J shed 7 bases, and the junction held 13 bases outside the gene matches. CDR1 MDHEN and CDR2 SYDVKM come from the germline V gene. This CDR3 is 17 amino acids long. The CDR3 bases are TGTGCCAGCAGTCTGGACTCCGGGACAGGGGGAGGACAGCCCCAGCATTTT. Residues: CASSLDSGTGGGQPQHF.

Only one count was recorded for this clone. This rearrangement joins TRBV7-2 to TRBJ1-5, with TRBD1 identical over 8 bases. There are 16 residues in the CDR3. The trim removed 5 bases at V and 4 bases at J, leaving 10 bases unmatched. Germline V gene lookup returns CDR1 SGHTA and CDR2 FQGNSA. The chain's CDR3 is CASSLTGGAGNQPQHF. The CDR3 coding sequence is TGTGCCAGCAGCCTTACAGGGGGAGCGGGGAATCAGCCCCAGCATTTT.

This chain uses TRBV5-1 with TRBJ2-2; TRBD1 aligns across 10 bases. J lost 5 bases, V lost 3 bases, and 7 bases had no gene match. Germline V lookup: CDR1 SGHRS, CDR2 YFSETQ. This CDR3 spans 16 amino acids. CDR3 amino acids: CASSSTGGLRTGELFF. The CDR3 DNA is TGCGCCAGCAGCTCGACAGGGGGCTTGAGGACCGGGGAGCTGTTTTTT.

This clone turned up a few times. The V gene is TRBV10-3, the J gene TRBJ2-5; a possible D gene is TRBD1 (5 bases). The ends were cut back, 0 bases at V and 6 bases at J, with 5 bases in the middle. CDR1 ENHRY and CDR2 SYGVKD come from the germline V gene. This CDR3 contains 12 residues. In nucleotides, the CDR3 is TGTGCCATCAGTGAGTCGGGGCAGACCCAGTACTTC. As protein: CAISESGQTQYF.

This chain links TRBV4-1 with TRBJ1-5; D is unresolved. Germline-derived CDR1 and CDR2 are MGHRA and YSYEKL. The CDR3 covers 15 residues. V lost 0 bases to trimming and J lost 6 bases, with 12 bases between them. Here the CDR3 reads CASSQEGGRTQPQHF. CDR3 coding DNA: TGCGCCAGCAGCCAAGAAGGAGGGAGGACTCAGCCCCAGCATTTT.

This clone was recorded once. The chain's CDR3 is CASSLPLGIADEQFF. DNA of the CDR3: TGTGCCAGCAGCTTACCCCTCGGGATCGCCGATGAGCAGTTCTTC. The chain links TRBV9 to TRBJ2-1; D might be TRBD2 (5 bases). V lost 4 bases, J lost 8 bases, and 19 bases lay in between. CDR1 and CDR2 from the germline V gene are SGDLS and YYNGEE. This CDR3 has 15 amino acids.

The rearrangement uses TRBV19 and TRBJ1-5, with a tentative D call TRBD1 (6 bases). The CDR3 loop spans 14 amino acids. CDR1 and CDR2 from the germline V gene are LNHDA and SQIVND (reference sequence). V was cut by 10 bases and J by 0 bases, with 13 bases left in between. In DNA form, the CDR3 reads TGTGCCACAACGACAGGAGATAGCAATCAGCCCCAGCATTTT. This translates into CATTTGDSNQPQHF.

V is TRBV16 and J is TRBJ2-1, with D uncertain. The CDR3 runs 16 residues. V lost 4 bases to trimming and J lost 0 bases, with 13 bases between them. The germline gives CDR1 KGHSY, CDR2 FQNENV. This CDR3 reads CASSRSYSSSYNEQFF. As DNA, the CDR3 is TGTGCCAGCAGCCGATCGTATAGCAGCTCCTACAATGAGCAGTTCTTC.

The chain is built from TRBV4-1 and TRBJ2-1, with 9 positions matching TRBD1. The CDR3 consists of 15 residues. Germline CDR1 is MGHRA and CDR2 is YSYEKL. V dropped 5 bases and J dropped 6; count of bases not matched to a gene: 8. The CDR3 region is CASSIPGQGSNEQFF. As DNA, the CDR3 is TGCGCCAGCAGCATTCCGGGACAGGGCTCCAATGAGCAGTTCTTC.

CDR3 loop: CASSYSQMAPDTQYF. The CDR3 nucleotides are TGTGCCAGCAGTTACTCCCAAATGGCTCCAGATACGCAGTATTTT. The rearrangement uses TRBV6-5 and TRBJ2-3; no clear D. Germline CDR1 is MNHEY and CDR2 is SVGAGI. V lost 0 bases and J lost 4, with 11 bases in between. The CDR3 covers 15 residues.

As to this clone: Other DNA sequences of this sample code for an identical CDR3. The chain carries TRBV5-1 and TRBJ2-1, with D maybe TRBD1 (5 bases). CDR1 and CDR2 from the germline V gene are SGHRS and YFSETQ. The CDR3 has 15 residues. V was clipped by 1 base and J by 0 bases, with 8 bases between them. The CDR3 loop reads CASSLTGDSYNEQFF. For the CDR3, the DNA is TGCGCCAGCAGCTTGACAGGCGACTCCTACAATGAGCAGTTCTTC.

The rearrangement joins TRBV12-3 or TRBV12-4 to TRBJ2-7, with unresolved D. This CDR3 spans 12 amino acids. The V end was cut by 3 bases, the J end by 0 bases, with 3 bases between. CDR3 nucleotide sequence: TGTGCCAGCAGTTTTTACTCCTACGAGCAGTACTTC. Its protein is CASSFYSYEQYF.

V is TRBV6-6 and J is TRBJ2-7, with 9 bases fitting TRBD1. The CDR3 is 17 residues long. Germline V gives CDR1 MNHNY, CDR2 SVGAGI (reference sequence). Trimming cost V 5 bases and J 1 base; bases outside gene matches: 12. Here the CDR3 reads CASSHQPGQGRSYEQYF. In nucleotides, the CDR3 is TGTGCCAGCAGTCACCAACCGGGACAGGGTAGATCCTACGAGCAGTACTTC.

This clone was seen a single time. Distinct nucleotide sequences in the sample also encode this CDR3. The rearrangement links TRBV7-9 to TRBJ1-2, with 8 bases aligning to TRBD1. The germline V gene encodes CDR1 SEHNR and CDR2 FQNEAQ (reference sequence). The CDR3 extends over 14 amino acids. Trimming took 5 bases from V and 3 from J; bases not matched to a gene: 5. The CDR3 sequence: CASSLTGVDYGYTF. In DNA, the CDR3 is TGTGCCAGCAGCCTGACAGGGGTCGACTATGGCTACACCTTC.

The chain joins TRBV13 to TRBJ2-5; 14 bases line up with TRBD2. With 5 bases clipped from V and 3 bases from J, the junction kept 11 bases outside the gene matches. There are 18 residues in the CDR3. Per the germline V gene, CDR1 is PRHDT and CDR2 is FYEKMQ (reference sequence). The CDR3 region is CASSTRLAGGPWEETQYF. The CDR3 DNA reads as TGTGCCAGCAGCACCAGACTAGCGGGAGGGCCGTGGGAAGAGACCCAGTACTTC. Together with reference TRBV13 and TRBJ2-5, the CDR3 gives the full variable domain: AAGVIQSPRHLIKEKRETATLKCYPIPRHDTVYWYQQGPGQDPQFLISFYEKMQSDKGSIPDRFSAQQFSDYHSELNMSSLELGDSALYFCASSTRLAGGPWEETQYFGPGTRLLVL.

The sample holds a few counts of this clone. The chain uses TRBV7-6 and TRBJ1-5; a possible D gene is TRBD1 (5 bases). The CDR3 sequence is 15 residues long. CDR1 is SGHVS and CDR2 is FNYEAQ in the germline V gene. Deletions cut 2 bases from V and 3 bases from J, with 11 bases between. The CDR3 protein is CASSLQSGLNQPQHF. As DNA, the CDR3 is TGTGCCAGCAGCTTACAGTCAGGGCTCAATCAGCCCCAGCATTTT.

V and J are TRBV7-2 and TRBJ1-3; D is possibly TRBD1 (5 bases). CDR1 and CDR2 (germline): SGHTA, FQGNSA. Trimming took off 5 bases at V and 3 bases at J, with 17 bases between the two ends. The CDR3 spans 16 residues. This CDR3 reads CASSKGRGGVGNTIYF. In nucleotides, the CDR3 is TGTGCCAGCAGCAAAGGTCGGGGAGGGGTTGGAAACACCATATATTTT.

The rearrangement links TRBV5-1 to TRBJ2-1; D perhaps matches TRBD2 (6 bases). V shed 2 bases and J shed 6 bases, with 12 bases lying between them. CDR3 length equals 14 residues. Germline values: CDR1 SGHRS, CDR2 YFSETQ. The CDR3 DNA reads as TGCGCCAGCAGCTTATCCGGGAGTCTCAATGAGCAGTTCTTC. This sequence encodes CASSLSGSLNEQFF.

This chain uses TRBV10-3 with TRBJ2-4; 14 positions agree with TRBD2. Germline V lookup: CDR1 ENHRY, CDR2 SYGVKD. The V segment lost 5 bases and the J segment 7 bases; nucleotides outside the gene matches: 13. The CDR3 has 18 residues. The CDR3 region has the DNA TGTGCCATCAGTCCGGCTCCGGGACTAGCGGGAGTAGGCAACATTCAGTACTTC. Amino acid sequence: CAISPAPGLAGVGNIQYF.

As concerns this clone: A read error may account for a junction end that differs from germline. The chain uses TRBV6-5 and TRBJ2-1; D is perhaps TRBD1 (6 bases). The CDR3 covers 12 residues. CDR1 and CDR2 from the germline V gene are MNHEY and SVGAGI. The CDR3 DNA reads TGTGCCAGCAGTACCGAGGGGGACCGCTGGGTCTTC. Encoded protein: CASSTEGDRWVF.

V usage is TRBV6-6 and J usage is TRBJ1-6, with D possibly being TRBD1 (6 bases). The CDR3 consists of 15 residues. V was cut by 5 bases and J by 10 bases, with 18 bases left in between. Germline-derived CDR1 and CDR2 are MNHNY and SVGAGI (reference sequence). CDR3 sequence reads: CASSPRDTLRSPLHF. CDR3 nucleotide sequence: TGTGCCAGCAGTCCCCGGGACACGCTTAGGTCACCCCTCCACTTT.